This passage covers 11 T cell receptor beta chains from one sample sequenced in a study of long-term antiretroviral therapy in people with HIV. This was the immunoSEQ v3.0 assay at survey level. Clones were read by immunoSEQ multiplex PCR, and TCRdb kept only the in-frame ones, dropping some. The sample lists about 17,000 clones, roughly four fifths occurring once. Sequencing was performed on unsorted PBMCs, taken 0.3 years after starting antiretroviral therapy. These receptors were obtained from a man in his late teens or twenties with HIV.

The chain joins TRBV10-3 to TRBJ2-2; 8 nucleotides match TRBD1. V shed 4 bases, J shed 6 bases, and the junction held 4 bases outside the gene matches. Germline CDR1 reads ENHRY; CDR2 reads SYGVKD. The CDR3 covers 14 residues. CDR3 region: CAISVDRVAGELFF. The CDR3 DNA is TGTGCCATCAGTGTGGACAGGGTGGCCGGGGAGCTGTTTTTT.

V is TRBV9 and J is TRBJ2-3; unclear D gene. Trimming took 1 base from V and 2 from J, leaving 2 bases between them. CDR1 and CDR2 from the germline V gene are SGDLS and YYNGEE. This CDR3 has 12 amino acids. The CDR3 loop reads CASSVNTDTQYF. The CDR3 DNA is TGTGCCAGCAGCGTAAACACAGATACGCAGTATTTT. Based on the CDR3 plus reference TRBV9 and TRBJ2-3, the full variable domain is DSGVTQTPKHLITATGQRVTLRCSPRSGDLSVYWYQQSLDQGLQFLIQYYNGEERAKGNILERFSAQQFPDLHSELNLSSLELGDSALYFCASSVNTDTQYFGPGTRLTVL.

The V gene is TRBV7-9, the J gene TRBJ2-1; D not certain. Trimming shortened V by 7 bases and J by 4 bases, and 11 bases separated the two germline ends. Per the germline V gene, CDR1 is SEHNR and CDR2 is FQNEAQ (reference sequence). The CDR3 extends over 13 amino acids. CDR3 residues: CASTHITYNEQFF. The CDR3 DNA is TGTGCCAGCACCCACATTACTTACAATGAGCAGTTCTTC.

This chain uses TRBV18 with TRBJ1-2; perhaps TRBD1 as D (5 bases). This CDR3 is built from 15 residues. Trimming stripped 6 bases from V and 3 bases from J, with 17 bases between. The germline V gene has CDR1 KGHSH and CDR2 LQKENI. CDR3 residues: CASSPTQGVDYGYTF. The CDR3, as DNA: TGTGCCAGCTCCCCAACGCAGGGAGTTGACTATGGCTACACCTTC.

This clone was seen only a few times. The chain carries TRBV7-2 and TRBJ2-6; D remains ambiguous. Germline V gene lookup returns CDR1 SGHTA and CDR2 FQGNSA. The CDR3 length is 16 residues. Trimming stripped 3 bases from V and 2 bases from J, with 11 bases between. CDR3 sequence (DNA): TGTGCCAGCAGCTTTTGGAGATCTGCTGGGGCCAACGTCCTGACTTTC. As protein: CASSFWRSAGANVLTF.

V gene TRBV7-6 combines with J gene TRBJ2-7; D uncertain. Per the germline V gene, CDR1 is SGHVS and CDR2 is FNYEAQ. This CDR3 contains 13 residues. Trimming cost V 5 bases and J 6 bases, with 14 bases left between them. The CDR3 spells CASSLTRTSEQYV. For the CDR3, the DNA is TGTGCCAGCAGCCTAACACGGACCTCCGAGCAGTACGTC.

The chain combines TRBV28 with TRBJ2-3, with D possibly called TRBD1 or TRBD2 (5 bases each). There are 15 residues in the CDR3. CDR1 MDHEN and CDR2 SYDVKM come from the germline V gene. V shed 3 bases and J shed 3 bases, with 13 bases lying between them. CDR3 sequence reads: CASSFRGPWTDTQYF. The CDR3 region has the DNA TGTGCCAGCAGTTTTAGGGGACCCTGGACAGATACGCAGTATTTT.

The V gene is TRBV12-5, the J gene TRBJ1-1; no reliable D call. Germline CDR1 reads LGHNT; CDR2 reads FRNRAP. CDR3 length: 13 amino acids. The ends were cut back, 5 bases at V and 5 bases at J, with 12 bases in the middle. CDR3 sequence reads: CASGRDWGTEAFF. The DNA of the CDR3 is TGTGCTAGTGGTCGCGATTGGGGTACTGAAGCTTTCTTT. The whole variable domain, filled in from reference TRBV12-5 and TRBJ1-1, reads DARVTQTPRHKVTEMGQEVTMRCQPILGHNTVFWYRQTMMQGLELLAYFRNRAPLDDSGMPKDRFSAEMPDATLATLKIQPSEPRDSAVYFCASGRDWGTEAFFGQGTRLTVV.

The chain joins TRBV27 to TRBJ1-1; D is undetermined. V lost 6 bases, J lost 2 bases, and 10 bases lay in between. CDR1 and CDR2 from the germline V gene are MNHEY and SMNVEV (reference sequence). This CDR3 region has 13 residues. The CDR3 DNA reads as TGTGCCAGCAGCCCCACAGAAAACACTGAAGCTTTCTTT. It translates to CASSPTENTEAFF.

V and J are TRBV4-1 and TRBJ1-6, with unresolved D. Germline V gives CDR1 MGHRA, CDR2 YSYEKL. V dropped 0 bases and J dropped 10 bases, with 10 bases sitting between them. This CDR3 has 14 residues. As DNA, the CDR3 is TGCGCCAGCAGCCAAGAAAGGGATCGATCACCCCTCCACTTT. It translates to CASSQERDRSPLHF.

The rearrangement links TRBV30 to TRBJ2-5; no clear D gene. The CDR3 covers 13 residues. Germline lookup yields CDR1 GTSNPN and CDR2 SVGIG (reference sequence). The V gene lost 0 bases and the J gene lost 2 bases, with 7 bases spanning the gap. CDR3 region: CAWSVNRQETQYF. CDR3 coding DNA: TGTGCCTGGAGTGTCAACCGTCAAGAGACCCAGTACTTC.